The 4 T cell receptor beta chains reported below all come from one sample, sequenced in a study of blood T cells in healthy people across ages. With a J-beta primer mix and a sample-barcoded 5' primer, a second PCR ran about 7 to 11 cycles. Using its own MiXCR run on the 5' RACE reads, TCRdb lists one record per CDR3 protein. This repertoire shows around 1.5 million distinct CDR3 sequences, around 55% found once; its top ten account for over 6.5%. The specimen was blood. The receptors shown here come from a man between 18 and 29 years old in good health.

This rearrangement joins TRBV12-3 or TRBV12-4 to TRBJ1-1; no firm D call. This CDR3 region has 11 residues. V was cut by 9 bases and J by 0 bases, with 5 bases left in between. CDR3 loop: CASYLNTEAFF. Written as DNA, the CDR3 is TGTGCCAGTTATCTGAACACTGAAGCTTTCTTT.

V gene TRBV3-1 combines with J gene TRBJ1-2, with a tentative D call TRBD1 (5 bases). V lost 0 bases and J 8 bases, leaving 7 bases between the germline ends. The CDR3 is 12 residues long. The germline V gene encodes CDR1 LGHDT and CDR2 YNNKEL (reference sequence). In DNA, the CDR3 is TGTGCCAGCAGCCAAGATTGGGGCGGCTACACCTTC. This sequence encodes CASSQDWGGYTF. The variable domain in full, with the rest retrieved from reference TRBV3-1 and TRBJ1-2, is DTAVSQTPKYLVTQMGNDKSIKCEQNLGHDTMYWYKQDSKKFLKIMFSYNNKELIINETVPNRFSPKSPDKAHLNLHINSLELGDSAVYFCASSQDWGGYTFGSGTRLTVV.

The chain carries TRBV6-1 and TRBJ2-5, with D perhaps matching TRBD1 (5 bases). Germline CDR1 MNHNS, CDR2 SASEGT. This CDR3 contains 14 residues. Trimming shortened V by 4 bases and J by 4 bases, and 13 bases separated the two germline ends. This CDR3 reads CASSAPGLGETQYF. CDR3 bases: TGTGCCAGCAGTGCTCCAGGGTTGGGAGAGACCCAGTACTTC.

The rearrangement joins TRBV5-1 to TRBJ2-7; D possibly corresponds to TRBD1 (6 bases). This CDR3 has 15 amino acids. CDR1 and CDR2 from the germline V gene are SGHRS and YFSETQ. V lost 2 bases and J 0 bases, leaving 12 bases between the germline ends. Here the CDR3 DNA reads TGCGCCAGCAGCTTTTTACAGGGCACCTCCTACGAGCAGTACTTC. Its translation: CASSFLQGTSYEQYF.